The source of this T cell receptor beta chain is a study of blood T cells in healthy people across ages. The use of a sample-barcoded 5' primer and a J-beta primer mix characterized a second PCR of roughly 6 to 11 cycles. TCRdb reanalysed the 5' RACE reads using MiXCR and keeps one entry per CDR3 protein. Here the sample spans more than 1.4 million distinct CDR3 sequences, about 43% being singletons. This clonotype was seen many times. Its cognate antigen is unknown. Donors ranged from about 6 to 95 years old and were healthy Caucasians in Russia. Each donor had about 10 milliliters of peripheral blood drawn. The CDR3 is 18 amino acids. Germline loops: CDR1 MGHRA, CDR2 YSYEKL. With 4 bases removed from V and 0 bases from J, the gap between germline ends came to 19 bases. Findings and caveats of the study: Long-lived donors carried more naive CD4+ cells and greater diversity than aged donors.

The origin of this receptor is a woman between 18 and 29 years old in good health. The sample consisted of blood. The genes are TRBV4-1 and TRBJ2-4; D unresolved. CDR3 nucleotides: TGCGCCAGCAGCCGGATCGAAGGTGGCAGCGTAGCCAAAAACATTCAGTACTTC. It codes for CASSRIEGGSVAKNIQYF.